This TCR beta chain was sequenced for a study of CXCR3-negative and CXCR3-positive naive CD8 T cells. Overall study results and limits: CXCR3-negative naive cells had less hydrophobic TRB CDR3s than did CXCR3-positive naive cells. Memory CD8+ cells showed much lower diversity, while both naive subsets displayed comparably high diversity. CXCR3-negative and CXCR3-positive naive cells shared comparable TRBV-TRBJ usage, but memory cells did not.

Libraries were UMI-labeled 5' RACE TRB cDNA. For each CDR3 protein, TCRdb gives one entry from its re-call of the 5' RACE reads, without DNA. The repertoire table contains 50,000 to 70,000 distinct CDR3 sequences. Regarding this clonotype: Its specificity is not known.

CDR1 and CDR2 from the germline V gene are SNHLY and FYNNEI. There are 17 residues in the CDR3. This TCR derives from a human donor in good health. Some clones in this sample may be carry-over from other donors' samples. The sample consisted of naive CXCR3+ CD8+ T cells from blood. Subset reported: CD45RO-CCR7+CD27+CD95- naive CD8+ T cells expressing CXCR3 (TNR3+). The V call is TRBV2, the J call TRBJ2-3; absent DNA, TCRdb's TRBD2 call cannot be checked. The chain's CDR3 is CASSESLAGLATDTQYF.